A selection of T cell receptor beta chains follows, all from one sample in a study of technical replicates of blood from a handful of donors. TCRdb keeps only in-frame clones here, not all; method: immunoSEQ multiplex PCR. The repertoire holds around 58,000 clones, with 85% to 90% as singletons. Input material: PBMCs. The receptors were sampled from a human donor in good health. Some clones in this sample may be carry-over from other donors' samples. Each CDR3 is given with its conserved first and last residue. D genes are given only for firm matches. Clone size, where shown, is once, few, many, or a class for clones that have expanded.

D gene	V gene	J gene	clone size	CDR3 protein	CDR3 DNA
.	TRBV10-3	TRBJ1-1	.	CAINAQRNTEAFF	TGTGCCATCAACGCACAGAGGAACACTGAAGCTTTCTTT
.	TRBV27	TRBJ1-2	.	CASSLGGANGYTF	TGTGCCAGCAGTTTGGGGGGGGCGAATGGCTACACCTTC
.	TRBV30	TRBJ1-1	.	CAWSPGVGEAFF	TGTGCCTGGAGTCCAGGGGTCGGAGAAGCTTTCTTT
.	TRBV30	TRBJ1-4	.	CAWSPSGEKLFF	TGTGCCTGGAGTCCCAGCGGGGAAAAACTGTTTTTT
TRBD1	TRBV4-2	TRBJ2-1	.	CASSRPGTGSNEQFF	TGTGCCAGCAGCCGGCCCGGGACAGGGAGCAATGAGCAGTTCTTC
.	TRBV7-9	TRBJ1-2	few	CASSLEGLGYGYTF	TGTGCCAGCAGCTTAGAGGGGTTGGGATATGGCTACACCTTC
TRBD1	TRBV30	TRBJ1-1	.	CAWSRTGVNTEAFF	TGTGCCTGGAGTCGGACAGGGGTGAACACTGAAGCTTTCTTT
TRBD1	TRBV19	TRBJ1-1	.	CASSIRDRTNTEAFF	TGTGCCAGTAGTATTAGGGACAGGACGAACACTGAAGCTTTCTTT
TRBD2	TRBV9	TRBJ2-1	once	CASSVDLAGASYNEQFF	TGTGCCAGCAGCGTAGACCTAGCGGGAGCTTCATACAATGAGCAGTTCTTC
.	TRBV7-8	TRBJ2-3	.	CASSLNRDTDTQYF	TGTGCCAGCAGCTTAAACAGGGACACAGATACGCAGTATTTT
.	TRBV7-9	TRBJ2-7	once	CASSLVGPYEQYF	TGTGCCAGCAGCTTAGTTGGGCCGTACGAGCAGTACTTC
.	TRBV18	TRBJ2-1	.	CASSPTIDYEQFF	TGTGCCAGCTCACCTACCATCGACTACGAGCAGTTCTTC
TRBD1	TRBV7-9	TRBJ2-5	.	CASSWDSQETQYF	TGTGCCAGCAGCTGGGACAGCCAAGAGACCCAGTACTTC
TRBD1	TRBV18	TRBJ2-3	.	CASSNLPGTGVTDTQYF	TGTGCCAGCTCAAATCTTCCCGGGACAGGGGTCACAGATACGCAGTATTTT
.	TRBV5-1	TRBJ2-2	.	CASRLVLTGELFF	TGCGCCAGCCGTCTAGTCCTCACCGGGGAGCTGTTTTTT
TRBD2	TRBV18	TRBJ2-1	.	CASSPNEIGTTNEQFF	TGTGCCAGCTCACCTAATGAGATTGGGACTACCAATGAGCAGTTCTTC
.	TRBV19	TRBJ2-2	.	CASIRQGRAGELFF	TGTGCCAGTATCAGACAGGGGAGGGCCGGGGAGCTGTTTTTT
TRBD1	TRBV5-1	TRBJ1-2	.	CASSLEQGAGYTF	TGCGCCAGCAGCTTGGAACAGGGGGCTGGCTACACCTTC
TRBD2	TRBV27	TRBJ2-7	.	CASSPRGGHEQYF	TGTGCCAGCAGTCCTCGGGGGGGCCACGAGCAGTACTTC
.	TRBV25-1	TRBJ2-7	.	CASRETATYEQYF	TGTGCCAGCAGGGAGACAGCTACCTACGAGCAGTACTTC
.	TRBV4-2	TRBJ1-2	.	CASSQPNTLPHYGYTF	TGTGCCAGCAGCCAGCCTAATACTTTACCCCACTATGGCTACACCTTC
.	TRBV5-8	TRBJ1-5	.	CASSKVGGQQPQHF	TGTGCCAGCAGCAAGGTGGGGGGGCAACAGCCCCAGCATTTT
.	TRBV6-1	TRBJ2-7	.	CASRSGGGYEQYF	TGTGCCAGCAGATCGGGGGGCGGGTACGAGCAGTACTTC
.	TRBV27	TRBJ2-7	.	CASGNLAGEQYF	TGTGCCAGCGGGAACTTGGCGGGAGAGCAGTACTTC
.	TRBV7-2	TRBJ2-3	.	CASSNFVDTQYF	TGTGCCAGCAGCAACTTTGTTGATACGCAGTATTTT
TRBD2	TRBV6-6	TRBJ2-7	.	CASRNPRTSGYEQYF	TGTGCCAGCAGAAACCCCAGGACTAGCGGCTACGAGCAGTACTTC
.	TRBV30	TRBJ2-5	.	CAWGVGGGIETQYF	TGTGCCTGGGGGGTTGGGGGAGGCATAGAGACCCAGTACTTC
.	TRBV7-6	TRBJ2-3	.	CASSLWGADTQYF	TGTGCCAGCAGCTTATGGGGGGCAGATACGCAGTATTTT
.	TRBV27	TRBJ2-7	.	CASSITYSYEQYF	TGTGCCAGCAGTATCACTTACTCCTACGAGCAGTACTTC
.	TRBV6-6	TRBJ2-3	.	CASSYEYSTDTQYF	TGTGCCAGCAGTTACGAGTATAGCACAGATACGCAGTATTTT
.	TRBV4-1	TRBJ2-7	.	CASSQGIDSLSYEQYF	TGCGCCAGCAGCCAAGGGATCGACAGTTTGTCCTACGAGCAGTACTTC
.	TRBV29-1	TRBJ2-2	.	CSAFYTGELFF	TGCAGCGCCTTTTACACCGGGGAGCTGTTTTTT
.	TRBV6-1	TRBJ1-1	.	CAILGQGALVTFF	TGTGCCATCCTGGGCCAAGGGGCCCTCGTAACTTTCTTT
.	TRBV19	TRBJ1-5	.	CASSIMSQPQHF	TGTGCCAGTAGTATAATGAGTCAGCCCCAGCATTTT
TRBD1	TRBV5-4	TRBJ2-1	once	CASSPGGGQGFGEQFF	TGTGCCAGCAGCCCTGGTGGGGGACAGGGGTTCGGTGAGCAGTTCTTC
.	TRBV4-3	TRBJ1-4	.	CASSRGGTNEKLFF	TGCGCCAGCAGTCGCGGGGGAACTAATGAAAAACTGTTTTTT
TRBD1	TRBV30	TRBJ1-1	.	CAWSPGTATEAFF	TGTGCCTGGAGCCCCGGGACAGCCACTGAAGCTTTCTTT
.	TRBV4-1	TRBJ2-1	.	CASSQGVRGLGGLYNEQFF	TGCGCCAGCAGCCAAGGGGTCAGGGGCCTAGGTGGGCTCTACAATGAGCAGTTCTTC
.	TRBV6-5	TRBJ2-7	.	CASSYAGSRIEQYF	TGTGCCAGCAGTTACGCCGGGAGCCGAATCGAGCAGTACTTC
TRBD2	TRBV7-6	TRBJ2-7	.	CASSFAGTSGRNEQYF	TGTGCCAGCAGCTTCGCCGGGACTAGCGGGAGAAACGAGCAGTACTTC
TRBD1	TRBV18	TRBJ2-7	.	CASSPGDRFAEQYF	TGTGCCAGCTCACCAGGGGACAGGTTCGCCGAGCAGTACTTC
.	TRBV5-8	TRBJ2-7	.	CASSKNRGFEQYF	TGTGCCAGCAGCAAAAACCGCGGGTTCGAGCAGTACTTC
.	TRBV6-5	TRBJ1-2	.	CAVHRAEYYGYTF	TGTGCCGTACACAGGGCTGAATACTATGGCTACACCTTC
.	TRBV7-9	TRBJ2-7	once	CASSLGAGSYEQYF	TGTGCCAGCAGCTTGGGGGCAGGGAGCTACGAGCAGTACTTC
.	TRBV4-1	TRBJ1-2	.	CASSQASNYGYTF	TGCGCCAGCAGCCAAGCCAGTAACTATGGCTACACCTTC
.	TRBV27	TRBJ2-3	.	CATTSFGGTDTQYF	TGTGCCACAACCTCATTCGGGGGCACAGATACGCAGTATTTT
.	TRBV7-2	TRBJ1-1	.	CASSPGTMNTEAFF	TGTGCCAGCAGCCCCGGGACAATGAACACTGAAGCTTTCTTT
TRBD1	TRBV5-1	TRBJ2-7	.	CASSIRTGYYEQYF	TGCGCCAGCAGCATTAGGACAGGGTACTACGAGCAGTACTTC
TRBD1	TRBV7-9	TRBJ1-2	few	CASSLYKGTGGKVGYTF	TGTGCCAGCAGCTTATACAAGGGGACAGGGGGCAAGGTTGGCTACACCTTC
TRBD1	TRBV7-2	TRBJ1-5	.	CASSLNRGLNQPQHF	TGTGCCAGCAGCTTAAACAGGGGGCTGAATCAGCCCCAGCATTTT
.	TRBV6-5	TRBJ2-3	.	CASEGRGTQYF	TGTGCCAGCGAGGGCCGAGGAACGCAGTATTTT
TRBD1	TRBV5-1	TRBJ2-7	.	CASSLRGQGAGEQYF	TGCGCCAGCAGCTTGCGAGGACAGGGGGCCGGGGAGCAGTACTTC
.	TRBV15	TRBJ2-1	once	CATSPGTGDNEQFF	TGTGCCACCAGTCCCGGGACTGGGGACAATGAGCAGTTCTTC
.	TRBV7-8	TRBJ2-1	.	CASSLASPTAYNEQFF	TGTGCCAGCAGCTTAGCTTCCCCTACAGCCTACAATGAGCAGTTCTTC
.	TRBV25-1	TRBJ1-2	.	CASSVGALNGYTF	TGTGCCAGCAGTGTGGGGGCGTTGAATGGCTACACCTTC